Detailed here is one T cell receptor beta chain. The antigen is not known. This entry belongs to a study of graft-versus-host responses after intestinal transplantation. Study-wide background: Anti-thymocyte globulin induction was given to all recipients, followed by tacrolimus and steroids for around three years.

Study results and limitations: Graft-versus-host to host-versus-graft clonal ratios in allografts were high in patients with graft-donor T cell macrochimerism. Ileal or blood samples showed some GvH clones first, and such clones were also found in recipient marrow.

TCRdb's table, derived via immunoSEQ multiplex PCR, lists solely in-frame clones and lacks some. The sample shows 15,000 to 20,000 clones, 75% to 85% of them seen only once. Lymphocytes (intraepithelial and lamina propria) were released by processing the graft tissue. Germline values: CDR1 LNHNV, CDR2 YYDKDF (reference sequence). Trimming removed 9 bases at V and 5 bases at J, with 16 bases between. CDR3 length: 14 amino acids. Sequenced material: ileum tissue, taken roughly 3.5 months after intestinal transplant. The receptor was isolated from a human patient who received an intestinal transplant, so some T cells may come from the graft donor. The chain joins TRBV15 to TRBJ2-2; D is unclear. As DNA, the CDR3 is TGTGCCACGGCTGGGTTAAGGGTTACCGGGGAGCTGTTTTTT. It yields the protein CATAGLRVTGELFF.